This T cell receptor beta chain was identified in a study of patients and donors after allogeneic stem cell transplantation. This CDR3 has 16 amino acids. J was trimmed by 2 bases and V by 5 bases; bases with no gene match: 8. Using its own MiXCR run on the RT-PCR reads, TCRdb lists one record per CDR3 protein. This sample has more than 150,000 distinct CDR3 sequences; about 40% occur once, and the top ten carry around 35%. The source is a human donor who was either an allogeneic HSCT recipient or a stem cell or donor lymphocyte infusion donor (not recorded which). It is not recorded whose cells these are; they may come from a transplant donor. The J gene is TRBJ2-3, the V gene TRBV12-3 or TRBV12-4; 9 bases are shared with TRBD2. What was sequenced was blood, either unsorted or a sorted T cell fraction (not recorded which). The CDR3 loop is CASSPGTSGHTDTQYF. DNA for the CDR3: TGTGCCAGCAGTCCCGGTACTAGCGGGCACACAGATACGCAGTATTTT.